This T cell receptor beta chain was sequenced for a study of cytotoxic CD8 clonotypes in ibrutinib-treated CLL. In the study overall: Enrolment comprised eleven to twelve relapsed/refractory and some 15 treatment-naive patients; fewer than 18 were IGHV unmutated.

This table comes from immunoSEQ multiplex PCR, and its TCRdb copy is limited to in-frame clones, with some not included. The table has approximately 190,000 clones, roughly 77% seen once. The starting material was PBMCs, obtained after 12 months of ibrutinib treatment. The sequence was obtained from a human donor with chronic lymphocytic leukemia.

The CDR3 bases are TGTGCCAGCTCACCACAGGCCAGGGAGGCAACTAATGAAAAACTGTTTTTT. Its protein is CASSPQAREATNEKLFF. The chain is built from TRBV18 and TRBJ1-4, with D possibly TRBD1 on 5 matching bases. Germline V gene sequence: CDR1 KGHSH, CDR2 LQKENI. Trimming shortened V by 1 base and J by 0 bases, and 12 bases separated the two germline ends. The CDR3 spans 17 residues.